This T cell receptor delta chain was profiled in a study of Vδ1+ human thymocytes. As regards this clone: Antigen: not known.

Extracted RNA was reverse transcribed into cDNA. Pooled V-gene forward primers with one constant-region reverse primer generated the CDR3 amplicons by multiplex PCR. TCRdb repeated clone calling on the multiplex PCR reads with CATT. The repertoire consists of under 30,000 delta-chain clones, with about 7% occurring once and the leading ten covering 1%. General study findings and limits: Thymic TRG and TRD repertoires appeared highly polyclonal, with Gaussian CDR3 length distributions.

V was shortened by 0 bases and J by 0 bases, with 17 bases between the two germline ends. Germline V gene sequence: CDR1 TSWWSYY, CDR2 QGS. The CDR3 loop spans 18 amino acids. Sequenced: Vdelta1+ gamma-delta thymocytes from the thymus. Subset specified: FACS-sorted CD3+ TCRalphabeta- TCRVdelta1+ TCRVdelta2- thymocytes. This TCR was sampled from a girl under two years old who had congenital heart surgery. J is TRDJ1 and V is TRDV1; maybe TRDD3 (6 bases). CDR3 in DNA: TGTGCTCTTGGGGAACTTAGTCCAGGGGGACTGTACACCGATAAACTCATCTTT. As protein: CALGELSPGGLYTDKLIF.